Presented here are 6 T cell receptor beta chains from one specimen sequenced in a study of T cells in Graves' hyperthyroidism and ophthalmopathy. Amplification targeted TCR beta CDR3 regions from RNA transcripts. During a first-round RT-PCR of the TCR CDR3, the HTBI primer set was used. TCRdb re-called the multiplex PCR reads with MiXCR, one entry per CDR3 protein. The data hold a few hundred thousand distinct CDR3 sequences, with 15% observed a single time. Specimen: blood. These receptors were obtained from a woman aged 25 to 45 with Graves' hyperthyroidism.

This rearrangement joins TRBV7-9 to TRBJ2-1, with D possibly matching TRBD1 (6 bases). The ends were cut back, 0 bases at V and 4 bases at J, with 13 bases in the middle. The germline CDR1 and CDR2 sequences are SEHNR and FQNEAQ (reference sequence). The CDR3 contains 16 residues. CDR3 protein: CASSLAGAVSYNEQFF. The CDR3 DNA follows: TGTGCCAGCAGCTTAGCGGGGGCAGTTTCATACAATGAGCAGTTCTTC.

This clonotype was seen many times. V and J are TRBV28 and TRBJ2-1, with 7 bases that match TRBD2. The germline gives CDR1 MDHEN, CDR2 SYDVKM. Losses at the gene ends were 9 bases for V and 6 bases for J; bases not matched to a gene: 14. The CDR3 has 15 residues. The CDR3 sequence: CASSIATPGGNEQFF. The CDR3 DNA follows: TGTGCCAGTTCCATCGCTACCCCGGGGGGCAATGAGCAGTTCTTC.

This clonotype was counted a few times. This chain connects TRBV5-1 to TRBJ2-2, with 10 bases matching TRBD2. This CDR3 comprises 15 residues. Trimming at V came to 7 bases and at J to 5 bases, leaving 8 bases not matched to a gene. Germline V gives CDR1 SGHRS, CDR2 YFSETQ. The CDR3, as DNA: TGCGCCAGCGTTAGCGGGAGGAAAGGAACCGGGGAGCTGTTTTTT. It encodes CASVSGRKGTGELFF.

This clonotype occurred many times. The rearrangement uses TRBV12-3 or TRBV12-4 and TRBJ2-1; 10 bases agree with TRBD1. With V trimmed by 5 bases and J by 5 bases, 6 bases remained unmatched. This CDR3 is built from 15 residues. DNA of the CDR3: TGTGCCAGCAGTCCGCGGACAGGGGGTGACAATGAGCAGTTCTTC. Residues: CASSPRTGGDNEQFF.

This clonotype has at least ten counts. The chain carries TRBV7-9 and TRBJ2-7; D is undetermined. This CDR3 contains 14 residues. V lost 1 base and J lost 1, with 8 bases in between. Germline CDR1 reads SEHNR; CDR2 reads FQNEAQ (reference sequence). In DNA form, the CDR3 reads TGTGCCAGCAGCTTAGACCACGGTTCCTACGAGCAGTACTTC. Its protein product is CASSLDHGSYEQYF. Full variable domain (remainder filled in from reference TRBV7-9 and TRBJ2-7): DTGVSQNPRHKITKRGQNVTFRCDPISEHNRLYWYRQTLGQGPEFLTYFQNEAQLEKSRLLSDRFSAERPKGSFSTLEIQRTEQGDSAMYLCASSLDHGSYEQYFGPGTRLTVT.

This clonotype was seen many times. The V call is TRBV7-2, the J call TRBJ2-5, with TRBD2 matching 10 bases. V lost 1 base, J lost 1 base, and 6 bases stayed unmatched. The CDR3 is made up of 17 amino acids. Germline lookup yields CDR1 SGHTA and CDR2 FQGNSA. Here the CDR3 DNA reads TGTGCCAGCAGCTTAGTTTGGCTAGCGGGGGCCCAAGAGACCCAGTACTTC. Its protein is CASSLVWLAGAQETQYF.